What follows is one T cell receptor (beta chain) and its context. The data are from a study of PD-1 blockade in mismatch repair-deficient tumors. Trimming at V came to 5 bases and at J to 3 bases, leaving 6 bases not matched to a gene. Germline V lookup: CDR1 SGHDN, CDR2 FVKESK. This CDR3 is built from 15 residues. The repertoire was sequenced with immunoSEQ multiplex PCR; TCRdb's copy has only in-frame clones and lacks some. The sample shows around 110,000 clones, over 65% of them seen only once. This specimen was peripheral blood, taken roughly 13 months after starting pembrolizumab. The clonotype originates from an adult with mismatch repair-deficient cancer. This chain joins TRBV14 and TRBJ2-2; the match to TRBD1 covers 7 bases. The CDR3 reads CASSSGDSHTGELFF. In nucleotides, the CDR3 is TGTGCCAGCAGCTCAGGGGACAGCCACACCGGGGAGCTGTTTTTT.